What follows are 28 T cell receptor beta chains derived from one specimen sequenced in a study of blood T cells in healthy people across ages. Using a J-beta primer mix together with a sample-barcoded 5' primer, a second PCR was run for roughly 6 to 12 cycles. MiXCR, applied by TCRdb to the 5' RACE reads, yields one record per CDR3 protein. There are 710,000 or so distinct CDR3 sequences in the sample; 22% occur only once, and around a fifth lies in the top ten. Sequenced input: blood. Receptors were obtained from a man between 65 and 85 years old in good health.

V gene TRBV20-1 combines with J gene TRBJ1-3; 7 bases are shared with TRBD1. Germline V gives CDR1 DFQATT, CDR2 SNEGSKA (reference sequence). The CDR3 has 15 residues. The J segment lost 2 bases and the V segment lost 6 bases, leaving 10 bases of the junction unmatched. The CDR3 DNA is TGCAGTGCCTTAGCGGACAGGATAACTGGAAACACCATATATTTT. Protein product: CSALADRITGNTIYF.

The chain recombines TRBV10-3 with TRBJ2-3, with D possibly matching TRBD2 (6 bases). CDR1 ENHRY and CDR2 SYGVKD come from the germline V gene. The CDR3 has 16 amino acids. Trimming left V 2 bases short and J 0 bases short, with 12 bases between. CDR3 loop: CAISEEAGWSTDTQYF. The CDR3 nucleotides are TGTGCCATCAGTGAGGAGGCGGGGTGGAGCACAGATACGCAGTATTTT.

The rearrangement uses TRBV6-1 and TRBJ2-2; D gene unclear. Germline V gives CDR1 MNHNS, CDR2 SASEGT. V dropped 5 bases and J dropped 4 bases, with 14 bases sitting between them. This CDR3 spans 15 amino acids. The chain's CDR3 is CASSTSLGTTGELFF. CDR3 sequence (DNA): TGTGCCAGCAGTACGTCCTTGGGTACCACCGGGGAGCTGTTTTTT.

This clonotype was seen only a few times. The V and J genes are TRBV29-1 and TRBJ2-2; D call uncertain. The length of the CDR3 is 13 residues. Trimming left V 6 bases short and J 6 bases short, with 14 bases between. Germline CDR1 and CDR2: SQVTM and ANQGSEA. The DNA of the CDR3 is TGCAGCGTCGACCCTCAGACTTCCGGGGAGCTGTTTTTT. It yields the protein CSVDPQTSGELFF.

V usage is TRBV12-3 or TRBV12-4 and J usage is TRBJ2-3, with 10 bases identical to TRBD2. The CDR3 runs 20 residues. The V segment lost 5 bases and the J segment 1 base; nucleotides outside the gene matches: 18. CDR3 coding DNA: TGTGCCAGCAGTCCACTTACTAGCGGGAACCCAATCTTCGGCACAGATACGCAGTATTTT. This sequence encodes CASSPLTSGNPIFGTDTQYF.

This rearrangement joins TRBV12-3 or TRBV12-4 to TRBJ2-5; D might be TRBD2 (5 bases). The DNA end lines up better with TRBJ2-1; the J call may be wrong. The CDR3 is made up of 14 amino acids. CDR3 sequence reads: CASVGRLGLVEQFF. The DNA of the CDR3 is TGTGCCAGCGTGGGGAGATTGGGGTTGGTTGAGCAGTTCTTC.

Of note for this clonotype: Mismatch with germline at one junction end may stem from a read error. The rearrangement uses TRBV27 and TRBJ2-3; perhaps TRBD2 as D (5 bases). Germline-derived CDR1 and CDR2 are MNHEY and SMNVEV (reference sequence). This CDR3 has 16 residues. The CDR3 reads CVSSFLSPGSTDTQYF. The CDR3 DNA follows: TGTGTCAGCAGTTTCCTATCCCCGGGGAGCACAGATACGCAGTATTTT.

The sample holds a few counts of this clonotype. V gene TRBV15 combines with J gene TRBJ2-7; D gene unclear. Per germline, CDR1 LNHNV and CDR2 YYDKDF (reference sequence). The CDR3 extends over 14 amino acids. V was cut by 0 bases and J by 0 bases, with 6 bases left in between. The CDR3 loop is CATSRETSSYEQYF. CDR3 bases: TGTGCCACCAGCAGAGAGACGAGCTCCTACGAGCAGTACTTC.

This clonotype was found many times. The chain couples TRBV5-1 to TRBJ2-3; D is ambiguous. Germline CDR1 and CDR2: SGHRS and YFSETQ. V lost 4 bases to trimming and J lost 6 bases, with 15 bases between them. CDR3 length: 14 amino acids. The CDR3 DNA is TGCGCCAGCAGCAGAGAGTCGGATGGGGATACGCAGTATTTT. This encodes CASSRESDGDTQYF.

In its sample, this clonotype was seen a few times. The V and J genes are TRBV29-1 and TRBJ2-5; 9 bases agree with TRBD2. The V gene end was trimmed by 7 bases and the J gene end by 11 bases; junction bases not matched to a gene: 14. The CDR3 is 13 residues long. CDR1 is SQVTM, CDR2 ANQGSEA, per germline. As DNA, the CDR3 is TGCAGCGCAGCGCCGCGGGGGGGCTTTGAGCAGTACTTC. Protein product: CSAAPRGGFEQYF. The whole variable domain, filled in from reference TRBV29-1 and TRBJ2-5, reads SAVISQKPSRDICQRGTSLTIQCQVDSQVTMMFWYRQQPGQSLTLIATANQGSEATYESGFVIDKFPISRPNLTFSTLTVSNMSPEDSSIYLCSAAPRGGFEQYFGPGTRLLVL.

The CDR3 DNA reads as TGTGCCAGCAGCTCCAGACCTACAACTAATGAAAAACTGTTTTTT. Amino acids: CASSSRPTTNEKLFF. The chain uses TRBV7-9 and TRBJ1-4; no definite D call. V lost 4 bases to trimming and J lost 0 bases, with 9 bases between them. The CDR3 extends over 15 amino acids. In germline, CDR1 is SEHNR, CDR2 FQNEAQ (reference sequence). The complete variable domain, with remaining parts taken from reference TRBV7-9 and TRBJ1-4, reads DTGVSQNPRHKITKRGQNVTFRCDPISEHNRLYWYRQTLGQGPEFLTYFQNEAQLEKSRLLSDRFSAERPKGSFSTLEIQRTEQGDSAMYLCASSSRPTTNEKLFFGSGTQLSVL.

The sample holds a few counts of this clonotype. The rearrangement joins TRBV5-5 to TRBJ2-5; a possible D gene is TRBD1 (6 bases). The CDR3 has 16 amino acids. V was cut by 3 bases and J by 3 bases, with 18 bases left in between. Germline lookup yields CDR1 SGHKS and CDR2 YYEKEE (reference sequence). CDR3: CASSSIYSGGKETQYF. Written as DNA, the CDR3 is TGTGCCAGCAGCTCGATCTATAGTGGGGGCAAAGAGACCCAGTACTTC.

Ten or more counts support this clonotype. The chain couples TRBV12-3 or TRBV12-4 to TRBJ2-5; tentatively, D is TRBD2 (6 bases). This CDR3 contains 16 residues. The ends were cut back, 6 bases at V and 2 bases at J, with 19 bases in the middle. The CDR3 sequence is CASSVSLTTSQETQYF. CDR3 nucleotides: TGTGCCAGCAGCGTCTCCTTAACGACTAGTCAAGAGACCCAGTACTTC.

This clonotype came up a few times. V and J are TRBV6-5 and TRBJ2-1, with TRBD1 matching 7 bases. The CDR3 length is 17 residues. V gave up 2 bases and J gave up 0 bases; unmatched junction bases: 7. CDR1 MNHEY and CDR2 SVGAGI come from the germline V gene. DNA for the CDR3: TGTGCCAGCAGTTACGATTCAGGGGGTAGCTCCTACAATGAGCAGTTCTTC. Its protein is CASSYDSGGSSYNEQFF.

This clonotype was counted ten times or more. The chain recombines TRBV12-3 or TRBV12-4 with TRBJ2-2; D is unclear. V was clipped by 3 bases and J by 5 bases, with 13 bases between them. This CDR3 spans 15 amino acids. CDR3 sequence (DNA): TGTGCCAGCAGTTTTGGGCTGCGCTATACCGGGGAGCTGTTTTTT. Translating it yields CASSFGLRYTGELFF.

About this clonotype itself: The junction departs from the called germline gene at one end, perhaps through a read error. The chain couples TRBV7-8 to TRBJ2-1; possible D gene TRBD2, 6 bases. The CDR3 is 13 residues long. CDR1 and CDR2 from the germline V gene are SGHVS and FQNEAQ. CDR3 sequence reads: CASRGGSRNEQFF. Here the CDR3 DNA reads TGTGCCAGCAGGGGAGGTTCGAGGAATGAGCAATTCTTC. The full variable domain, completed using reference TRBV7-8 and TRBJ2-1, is GAGVSQSPRYKVAKRGQDVALRCDPISGHVSLFWYQQALGQGPEFLTYFQNEAQLDKSGLPSDRFFAERPEGSVSTLKIQRTQQEDSAVYLCASRGGSRNEQFFGPGTRLTVL.

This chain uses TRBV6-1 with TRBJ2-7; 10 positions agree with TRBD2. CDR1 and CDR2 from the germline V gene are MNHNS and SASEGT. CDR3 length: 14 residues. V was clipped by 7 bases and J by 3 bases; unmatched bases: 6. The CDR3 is CASKASGSLYEQYV. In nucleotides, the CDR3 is TGTGCCAGCAAAGCTAGCGGGAGTCTCTACGAGCAGTACGTC.

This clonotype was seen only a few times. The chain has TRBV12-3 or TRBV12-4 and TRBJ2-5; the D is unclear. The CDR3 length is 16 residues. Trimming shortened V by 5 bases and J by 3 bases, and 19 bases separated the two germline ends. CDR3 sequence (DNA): TGTGCCAGCAGTCAGACCCGTGACTCGATCAAAGAGACCCAGTACTTC. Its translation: CASSQTRDSIKETQYF.

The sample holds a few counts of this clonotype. CDR3 region: CASSPAKWGNTEAFF. The CDR3 DNA sequence: TGTGCCAGCAGTCCCGCAAAATGGGGGAACACTGAAGCTTTCTTT. This chain joins TRBV6-5 and TRBJ1-1; D is ambiguous. This CDR3 comprises 15 residues. Germline V CDR1 and CDR2: MNHEY, SVGAGI. The germline V and J ends were trimmed by 5 bases and 1 base, with 14 bases remaining between them.

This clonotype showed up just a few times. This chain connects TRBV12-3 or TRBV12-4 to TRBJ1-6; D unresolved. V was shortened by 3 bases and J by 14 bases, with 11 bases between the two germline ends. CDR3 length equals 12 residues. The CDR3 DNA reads TGTGCCAGCAGTTTTCGCCCAAAATCCCTCCACTTT. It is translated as CASSFRPKSLHF.

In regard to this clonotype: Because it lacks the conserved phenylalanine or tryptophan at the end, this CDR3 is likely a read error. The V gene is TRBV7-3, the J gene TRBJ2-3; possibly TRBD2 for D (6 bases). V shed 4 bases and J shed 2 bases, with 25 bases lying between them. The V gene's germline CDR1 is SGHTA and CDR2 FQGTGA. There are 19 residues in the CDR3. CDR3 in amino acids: CASSSPSAGSTLDTDTQYL. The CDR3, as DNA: TGTGCCAGCAGCTCCCCCTCTGCGGGGTCAACTTTAGACACAGATACGCAGTATTTA.

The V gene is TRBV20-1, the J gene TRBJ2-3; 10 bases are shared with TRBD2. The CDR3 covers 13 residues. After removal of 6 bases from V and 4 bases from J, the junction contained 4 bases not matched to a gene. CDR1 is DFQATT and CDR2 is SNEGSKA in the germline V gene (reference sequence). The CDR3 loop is CSASSGGSDTQYF. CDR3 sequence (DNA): TGCAGTGCAAGTAGCGGGGGGTCAGATACGCAGTATTTT.

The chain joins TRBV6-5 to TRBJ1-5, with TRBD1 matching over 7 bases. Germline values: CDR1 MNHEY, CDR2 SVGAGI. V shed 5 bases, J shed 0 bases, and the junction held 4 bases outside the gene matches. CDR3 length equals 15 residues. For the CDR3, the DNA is TGTGCCAGCAGTGAACAGGGGTATAGCAATCAGCCCCAGCATTTT. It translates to CASSEQGYSNQPQHF.

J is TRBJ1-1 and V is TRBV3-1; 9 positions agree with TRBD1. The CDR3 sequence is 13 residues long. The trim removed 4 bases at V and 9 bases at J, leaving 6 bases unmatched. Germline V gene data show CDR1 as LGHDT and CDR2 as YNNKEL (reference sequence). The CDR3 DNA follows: TGTGCCAGCAGCCTGGGACAGGGTTTTCAAGCTTTCTTT. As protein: CASSLGQGFQAFF.

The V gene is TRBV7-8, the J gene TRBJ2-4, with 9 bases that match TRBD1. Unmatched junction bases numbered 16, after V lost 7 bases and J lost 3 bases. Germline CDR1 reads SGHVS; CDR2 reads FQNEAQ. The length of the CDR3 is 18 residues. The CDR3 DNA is TGTGCCAGCACCTGGGTTGGGTTACAGGGGGCGGACAAAAACATTCAGTACTTC. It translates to CASTWVGLQGADKNIQYF.

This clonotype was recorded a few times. As DNA, the CDR3 is TGTGCCAGCAGCAACTCGAGGTTTGATGGCTACACCTTC. This sequence encodes CASSNSRFDGYTF. The V call is TRBV9, the J call TRBJ1-2, with D uncertain. The germline CDR1 and CDR2 sequences are SGDLS and YYNGEE. The CDR3 is 13 residues long. Trimming pared 4 bases from V and 6 bases from J, leaving 13 bases between.

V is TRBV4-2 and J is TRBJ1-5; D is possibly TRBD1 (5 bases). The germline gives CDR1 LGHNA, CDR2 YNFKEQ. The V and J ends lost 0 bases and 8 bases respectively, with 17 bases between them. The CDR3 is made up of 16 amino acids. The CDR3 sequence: CASSQDLGLAIKPQHF. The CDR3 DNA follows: TGTGCCAGCAGCCAAGATTTGGGACTTGCTATAAAGCCCCAGCATTTT.

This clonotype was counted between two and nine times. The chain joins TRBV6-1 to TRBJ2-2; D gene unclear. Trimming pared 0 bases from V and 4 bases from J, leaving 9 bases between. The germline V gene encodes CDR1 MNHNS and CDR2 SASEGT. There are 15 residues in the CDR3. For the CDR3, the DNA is TGTGCCAGCAGTGAAGCCCGGGTGGGCACCGGGGAGCTGTTTTTT. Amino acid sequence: CASSEARVGTGELFF.